This T cell receptor beta chain is from a study of blood T cell repertoires in COVID-19. Turning to the study itself: Spain, Italy and the United States supplied samples that represented acute and convalescent COVID-19. Sources were T cells, B-cell-depleted T cells, or PBMCs; the material itself was cDNA or gDNA.

As processed by the authors: Estimation of nucleated cell counts relied on the amplification of reference gene primers. Some clones are missing from TCRdb's copy, which holds only in-frame ones; the method was immunoSEQ multiplex PCR. The V and J calls and clone size were taken over from that table, and D and trimming were inferred from the DNA. The table lists over 85,000 clones, approximately 65% of them singletons. This receptor was taken from a woman in her sixties with acute or convalescent COVID-19. The sequenced sample was peripheral blood.

This CDR3 is CATGARHTGELFF. The CDR3 region has the DNA TGTGCCACCGGGGCCAGGCACACCGGGGAGCTGTTTTTT. The chain uses TRBV24-1 and TRBJ2-2; D perhaps matches TRBD1 (5 bases). V was trimmed by 9 bases and J by 3 bases, leaving 10 bases between them. Germline CDR1 is KGHDR and CDR2 is SFDVKD. The CDR3 runs 13 residues.